The next 26 T cell receptor beta chains were all read from a single sample in a study of blood T cell repertoires in COVID-19. Libraries were prepared by immunoSEQ multiplex PCR; TCRdb keeps only in-frame clonotypes and omits some of them. The sample lists about 190,000 clones, 84% occurring once. The sequenced sample consisted of peripheral blood. The receptors were sampled from a woman between 65 and 79 years old with active or convalescent COVID-19.

J is TRBJ1-2 and V is TRBV14; weak D call: TRBD1 (6 bases). Trimming removed 4 bases from V and 8 bases from J, with 20 bases in between. Germline V gene sequence: CDR1 SGHDN, CDR2 FVKESK. CDR3 length equals 15 residues. CDR3 in amino acids: CASSPWAGEFGGYTF. The CDR3 nucleotides read TGTGCCAGCAGCCCATGGGCAGGGGAGTTTGGAGGCTACACCTTC.

The chain carries TRBV19 and TRBJ2-1, with D perhaps TRBD2 (6 bases). The germline gives CDR1 LNHDA, CDR2 SQIVND (reference sequence). This CDR3 comprises 15 residues. V was clipped by 6 bases and J by 8 bases, with 20 bases between them. CDR3 nucleotides: TGTGCCAGTAGCCCCGTGTCGGGAGTAAGGTATGAGCAGTTCTTC. Its translation is CASSPVSGVRYEQFF.

V and J are TRBV2 and TRBJ2-3; 9 bases are a match to TRBD2. CDR3 length equals 16 residues. The V gene end was trimmed by 7 bases and the J gene end by 3 bases; junction bases not matched to a gene: 11. Germline V gene lookup returns CDR1 SNHLY and CDR2 FYNNEI. The CDR3 spells CASTPPREGRTDTQYF. In nucleotides, the CDR3 is TGTGCCAGCACCCCGCCGCGGGAGGGCCGGACAGATACGCAGTATTTT. The variable domain in full, completed from reference TRBV2 and TRBJ2-3, reads EPEVTQTPSHQVTQMGQEVILRCVPISNHLYFYWYRQILGQKVEFLVSFYNNEISEKSEIFDDQFSVERPDGSNFTLKIRSTKLEDSAMYFCASTPPREGRTDTQYFGPGTRLTVL.

The chain uses TRBV29-1 and TRBJ2-2; perhaps TRBD1 as D (5 bases). The CDR3 length is 14 residues. Trimming stripped 5 bases from V and 7 bases from J, with 17 bases between. Per the germline V gene, CDR1 is SQVTM and CDR2 is ANQGSEA. The CDR3 bases are TGCAGCGTTATCCAGGGTTCGAATCTCGGGGAGCTGTTTTTT. Encoded protein: CSVIQGSNLGELFF.

The chain recombines TRBV11-2 with TRBJ2-7; the match to TRBD1 covers 9 bases. This CDR3 comprises 17 residues. The ends lost 1 base at V and 0 bases at J; junction bases unmatched: 7. CDR1 and CDR2 from the germline V gene are SGHAT and FQNNGV. CDR3 bases: TGTGCCAGCAGCTTAGCTGGACAGGGGCCCAGCTCCTACGAGCAGTACTTC. Its protein product is CASSLAGQGPSSYEQYF.

The rearrangement uses TRBV6-1 and TRBJ2-7, with TRBD1 matching 10 bases. Trimming took 3 bases from V and 4 from J; bases not matched to a gene: 6. Germline CDR1 and CDR2: MNHNS and SASEGT. The CDR3 consists of 15 residues. The CDR3 is CASSDRDRGFYEQYF. The CDR3 bases are TGTGCCAGCAGTGACCGGGACAGGGGTTTTTACGAGCAGTACTTC.

The V gene is TRBV7-9, the J gene TRBJ2-7; perhaps TRBD1 as D (6 bases). Trimming removed 5 bases at V and 4 bases at J, with 15 bases between. Germline V gene data show CDR1 as SEHNR and CDR2 as FQNEAQ (reference sequence). This CDR3 is built from 14 residues. This CDR3 reads CASSPGQPTYEQYF. In DNA form, the CDR3 reads TGTGCCAGCAGCCCTGGACAGCCAACTTACGAGCAGTACTTC.

The chain recombines TRBV19 with TRBJ2-4; TRBD1 matches 7 bases. V shed 10 bases, J shed 5 bases, and the junction held 17 bases outside the gene matches. CDR1 is LNHDA and CDR2 is SQIVND in the germline V gene (reference sequence). The CDR3 is 16 residues long. CDR3 sequence reads: CATPEDPRDRQNIQYF. DNA of the CDR3: TGTGCCACCCCTGAGGATCCCCGGGACAGACAAAACATTCAGTACTTC.

The V and J genes are TRBV30 and TRBJ2-3, with a weak D call TRBD2 (5 bases). CDR1 GTSNPN and CDR2 SVGIG come from the germline V gene (reference sequence). The CDR3 is made up of 13 amino acids. V dropped 3 bases and J dropped 2 bases, with 9 bases sitting between them. The CDR3 here is CAWRGDHTDTQYF. Written as DNA, the CDR3 is TGTGCCTGGAGGGGAGACCACACAGATACGCAGTATTTT.

The V gene is TRBV5-4, the J gene TRBJ2-1; D possibly corresponds to TRBD2 (6 bases). The length of the CDR3 is 13 residues. Germline CDR1 reads SGHNT; CDR2 reads YYREEE (reference sequence). Between the trimmed V and J ends, which lost 0 bases and 6 bases, there was a span of 7 bases. As DNA, the CDR3 is TGTGCCAGCAGCTTGGTGGGGGGCAATGAGCAGTTCTTC. This translates into CASSLVGGNEQFF.

This chain uses TRBV6-5 with TRBJ2-7, with 7 positions matching TRBD2. V was clipped by 7 bases and J by 2 bases; unmatched bases: 5. Looked up from germline, CDR1 is MNHEY and CDR2 is SVGAGI. CDR3 size: 13 residues. The CDR3 DNA reads TGTGCCAGCAAAACTAGCGTAACCTACGAGCAGTACTTC. Amino acids: CASKTSVTYEQYF.

This rearrangement joins TRBV18 to TRBJ2-7; possibly TRBD1 for D (6 bases). The ends were cut back, 4 bases at V and 0 bases at J, with 16 bases in the middle. Germline V CDR1 and CDR2: KGHSH, LQKENI. The length of the CDR3 is 16 residues. CDR3 sequence (DNA): TGTGCCAGCTCACGTGTGGGCCAGGGGAGCTCCTACGAGCAGTACTTC. It encodes CASSRVGQGSSYEQYF.

This chain links TRBV11-3 with TRBJ2-2, with 10 bases matching TRBD2. J gave up 4 bases and V 0 bases, and 8 bases lay outside the gene matches. Germline loops: CDR1 SGHNT, CDR2 YENEEA. The CDR3 spans 18 residues. The CDR3 DNA reads TGTGCCAGCAGCTTAGACCTAGCGGGAGTAGCTGGCACCGGGGAGCTGTTTTTT. Residues: CASSLDLAGVAGTGELFF.

V gene TRBV19 combines with J gene TRBJ2-1, with no clear D. Trimming took 3 bases from V and 5 from J, leaving 11 bases between them. The germline V gene encodes CDR1 LNHDA and CDR2 SQIVND (reference sequence). This CDR3 contains 14 residues. The DNA for the CDR3 is TGTGCCAGTAGTATTTCCCAGAACGACAATGAGCAGTTCTTC. This encodes CASSISQNDNEQFF.

The gene calls are TRBV12-3 or TRBV12-4 and TRBJ2-5; D is undetermined. Trimming took off 4 bases at V and 0 bases at J, with 6 bases between the two ends. This CDR3 region has 13 residues. The CDR3 bases are TGTGCCAGCAGTTCTCAGAACCAAGAGACCCAGTACTTC. Translated: CASSSQNQETQYF.

The chain joins TRBV28 to TRBJ1-5; possible D gene TRBD1, 5 bases. V lost 6 bases to trimming and J lost 6 bases, with 12 bases between them. CDR3 size: 13 residues. CDR1 MDHEN and CDR2 SYDVKM come from the germline V gene. For the CDR3, the DNA is TGTGCCAGCAGCTCCCAGGGTGGTCAGCCCCAGCATTTT. This translates into CASSSQGGQPQHF. Complete variable domain (other parts from reference TRBV28 and TRBJ1-5): DVKVTQSSRYLVKRTGEKVFLECVQDMDHENMFWYRQDPGLGLRLIYFSYDVKMKEKGDIPEGYSVSREKKERFSLILESASTNQTSMYLCASSSQGGQPQHFGDGTRLSIL.

The chain joins TRBV9 to TRBJ2-5, with TRBD2 matching 8 bases. The germline gives CDR1 SGDLS, CDR2 YYNGEE. Unmatched junction bases numbered 9, after V lost 3 bases and J lost 5 bases. The CDR3 has 15 amino acids. CDR3 sequence: CASSEDGRAGETQYF. The CDR3 bases are TGTGCCAGCAGCGAGGACGGGAGGGCCGGGGAGACCCAGTACTTC. Drawing the rest from reference TRBV9 and TRBJ2-5, the complete variable domain is DSGVTQTPKHLITATGQRVTLRCSPRSGDLSVYWYQQSLDQGLQFLIQYYNGEERAKGNILERFSAQQFPDLHSELNLSSLELGDSALYFCASSEDGRAGETQYFGPGTRLLVL.

The chain employs TRBV27 and TRBJ1-6; TRBD1 aligns across 12 bases. This CDR3 comprises 16 residues. V was pared by 6 bases and J by 9 bases, with 9 bases of the junction left unmatched. Germline CDR1 MNHEY, CDR2 SMNVEV (reference sequence). The CDR3, as DNA: TGTGCCAGCAGCCAAGGGACAGGGGGCTTCGGTTCACCCCTCCACTTT. As protein: CASSQGTGGFGSPLHF.

This clone was observed a single time. V usage is TRBV30 and J usage is TRBJ1-4; D may be TRBD1 (5 bases). In germline, CDR1 is GTSNPN, CDR2 SVGIG (reference sequence). The length of the CDR3 is 14 residues. Trimming stripped 2 bases from V and 7 bases from J, with 14 bases between. DNA for the CDR3: TGTGCCTGGAGTATTAAAGGGGCGCTTGAAAAACTGTTTTTT. It specifies CAWSIKGALEKLFF.

This clone was seen more than once but under ten times. The rearrangement uses TRBV11-2 and TRBJ2-5; 8 bases are a match to TRBD1. V trimming: 5 bases; J trimming: 4 bases; junction bases outside the gene matches: 3. The length of the CDR3 is 13 residues. Germline V gives CDR1 SGHAT, CDR2 FQNNGV. The CDR3 DNA reads TGTGCCAGCAGCCCAGGGGGCGGAGAGACCCAGTACTTC. Translation: CASSPGGGETQYF.

The V call is TRBV30, the J call TRBJ1-6; 10 bases align to TRBD1. The germline V gene has CDR1 GTSNPN and CDR2 SVGIG (reference sequence). Germline trimming cut 2 bases from V and 8 bases from J; bases unmatched to any gene: 3. CDR3 length equals 14 residues. The CDR3 nucleotides are TGTGCCTGGAGTATCGGGACAGGGGATTCACCCCTCCACTTT. Its protein is CAWSIGTGDSPLHF.

V gene TRBV5-6 combines with J gene TRBJ1-3; 8 nucleotides match TRBD1. V gave up 0 bases and J gave up 3 bases; unmatched junction bases: 5. Germline CDR1 reads SGHDT; CDR2 reads YYEEEE. This CDR3 has 16 amino acids. The CDR3 DNA is TGTGCCAGCAGCTTGGACAGGGGGGCATTTGGAAACACCATATATTTT. Its protein is CASSLDRGAFGNTIYF.

This chain's CDR3 is CASSLDLGPGQGQETQYF. The CDR3, as DNA: TGTGCCAGCAGCTTAGATCTGGGACCCGGACAGGGCCAAGAGACCCAGTACTTC. V and J are TRBV11-2 and TRBJ2-5; 8 bases line up with TRBD1. V was pared by 0 bases and J by 1 base, with 10 bases of the junction left unmatched. CDR3 size: 18 residues. Germline lookup yields CDR1 SGHAT and CDR2 FQNNGV.

The chain carries TRBV18 and TRBJ1-1; possibly TRBD1 for D (5 bases). CDR3 length equals 15 residues. Germline CDR1 reads KGHSH; CDR2 reads LQKENI. V lost 1 base and J 0 bases, leaving 9 bases between the germline ends. CDR3 in DNA: TGTGCCAGCTCACCACGGGGCAACGTGAACACTGAAGCTTTCTTT. It is translated as CASSPRGNVNTEAFF.

The rearrangement links TRBV7-2 to TRBJ1-2; 8 bases agree with TRBD1. CDR3 length: 14 residues. After removal of 1 base from V and 8 bases from J, the junction contained 6 bases not matched to a gene. From germline, CDR1 is SGHTA and CDR2 FQGNSA. The CDR3 sequence is CASSLEARGHGYTF. In nucleotides, the CDR3 is TGTGCCAGCAGCTTAGAGGCCAGGGGGCACGGCTACACCTTC. Complete variable domain (other parts from reference TRBV7-2 and TRBJ1-2): GAGVSQSPSNKVTEKGKDVELRCDPISGHTALYWYRQSLGQGLEFLIYFQGNSAPDKSGLPSDRFSAERTGGSVSTLTIQRTQQEDSAVYLCASSLEARGHGYTFGSGTRLTVV.

CDR3 sequence reads: CASSSGDTGNIQYF. The CDR3 DNA reads TGTGCCAGCAGCTCCGGGGATACAGGGAACATTCAGTACTTC. The chain combines TRBV3-1 (or the pseudogene TRBV3-2) with TRBJ2-4, with D perhaps TRBD1 (6 bases). Germline V gene sequence: CDR1 LGHDT, CDR2 YNNKEL (reference sequence). The CDR3 consists of 14 residues. Trimming took off 5 bases at V and 7 bases at J, with 15 bases between the two ends.